The source of this T cell receptor beta chain is a study of control samples from healthy donors and cancer patients (dated by TCRdb to 2018 to 2021). In the germline V gene (reference sequence), CDR1 corresponds to LNHNV and CDR2 to YYDKDF. Its CDR3 holds 16 amino acids, cysteine through phenylalanine. This entry keeps only the CDR3 DNA: 48 bases, framed from base 1. V and J are trimmed by 3 bases and 2 bases, and the gene matches miss 4 bases of the junction. As for this clone: No cognate antigen has been identified for it. Qualities for individual bases were not recorded, and no much larger clone is one base off.

Libraries were constructed by the immunoSEQ multiplex PCR assay. Held by TCRdb, this immuneACCESS table contains in-frame sequences only and omits some clones. Under half of the omission traces to an unresolved V gene where checked; the cause of the rest is unknown. The sample profile shows tens of thousands of clones; around 92% of them were found once. Jointly, the top ten make up 5.5% of the sample. This TCR was sampled from a man aged 50 to 59 in good health. The sequence joins TRBV15 to TRBJ2-2; 9 central nucleotides agree with TRBD1. Sequenced input: blood. The bases read TGTGCCACCAGCAGCCGGGACAGGGAAAACACCGGGGAGCTGTTTTTT. This yields the protein CATSSRDRENTGELFF. Supplemented by the reference TRBV15 and TRBJ2-2 proteins around the CDR3, the complete variable domain is DAMVIQNPRYQVTQFGKPVTLSCSQTLNHNVMYWYQQKSSQAPKLLFHYYDKDFNNEADTPDNFQSRRPNTSFCFLDIRSPGLGDTAMYLCATSSRDRENTGELFFGEGSRLTVL.